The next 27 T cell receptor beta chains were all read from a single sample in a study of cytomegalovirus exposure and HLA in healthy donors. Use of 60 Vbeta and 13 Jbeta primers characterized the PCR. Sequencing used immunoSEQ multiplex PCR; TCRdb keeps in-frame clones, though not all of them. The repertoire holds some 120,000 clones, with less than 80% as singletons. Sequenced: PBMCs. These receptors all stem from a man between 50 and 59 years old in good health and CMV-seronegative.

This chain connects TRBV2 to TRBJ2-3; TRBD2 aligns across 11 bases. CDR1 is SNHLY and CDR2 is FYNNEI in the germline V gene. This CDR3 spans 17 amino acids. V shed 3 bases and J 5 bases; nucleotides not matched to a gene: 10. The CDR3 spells CASSDSLLAGDGDTQYF. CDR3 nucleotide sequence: TGTGCCAGCAGTGATTCTTTACTAGCGGGGGATGGAGATACGCAGTATTTT.

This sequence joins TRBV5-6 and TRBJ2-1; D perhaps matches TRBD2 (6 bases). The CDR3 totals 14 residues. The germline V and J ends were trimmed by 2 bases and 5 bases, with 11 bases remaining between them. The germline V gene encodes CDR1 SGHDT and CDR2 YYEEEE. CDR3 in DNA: TGTGCCAGCAGCTTCGGGGGAGTCAACAATGAGCAGTTCTTC. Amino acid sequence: CASSFGGVNNEQFF.

The CDR3 loop reads CGTQGQYSNQPQHF. As DNA, the CDR3 is TGTGGTACGCAGGGTCAATATAGCAATCAGCCCCAGCATTTT. V and J are TRBV19 and TRBJ1-5, with D perhaps matching TRBD1 (5 bases). Germline V gene sequence: CDR1 LNHDA, CDR2 SQIVND (reference sequence). This CDR3 is 14 amino acids long.

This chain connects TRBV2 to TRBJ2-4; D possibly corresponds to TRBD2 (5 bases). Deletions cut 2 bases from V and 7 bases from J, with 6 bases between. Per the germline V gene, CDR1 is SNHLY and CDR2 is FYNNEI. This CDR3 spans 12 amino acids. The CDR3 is CASSEWENIQYF. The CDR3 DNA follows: TGTGCCAGCAGTGAATGGGAGAACATTCAGTACTTC.

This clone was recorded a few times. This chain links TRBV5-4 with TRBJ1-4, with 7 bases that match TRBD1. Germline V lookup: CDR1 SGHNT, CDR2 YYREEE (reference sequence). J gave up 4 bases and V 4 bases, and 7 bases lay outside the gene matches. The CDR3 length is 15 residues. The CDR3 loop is CASSVGTVDNEKLFF. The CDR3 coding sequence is TGTGCCAGCAGCGTTGGGACAGTGGATAATGAAAAACTGTTTTTT.

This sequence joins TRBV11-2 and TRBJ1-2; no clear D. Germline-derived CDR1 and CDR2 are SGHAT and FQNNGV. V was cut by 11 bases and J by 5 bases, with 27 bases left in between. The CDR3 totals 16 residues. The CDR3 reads CARGTAHKCPQYGYTF. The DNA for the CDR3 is TGTGCCCGAGGCACCGCCCACAAATGTCCTCAATATGGCTACACCTTC.

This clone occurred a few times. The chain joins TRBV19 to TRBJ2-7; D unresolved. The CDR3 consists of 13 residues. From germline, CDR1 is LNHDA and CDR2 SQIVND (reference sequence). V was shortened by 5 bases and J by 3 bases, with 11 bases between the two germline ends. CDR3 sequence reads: CASSPDGYYEQYF. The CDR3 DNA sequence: TGTGCCAGTAGTCCCGACGGGTACTACGAGCAGTACTTC.

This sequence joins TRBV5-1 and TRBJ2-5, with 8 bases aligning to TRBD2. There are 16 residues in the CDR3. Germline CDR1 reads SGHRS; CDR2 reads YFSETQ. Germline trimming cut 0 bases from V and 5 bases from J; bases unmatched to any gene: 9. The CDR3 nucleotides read TGCGCCAGCAGCTTGGTAGAGCGGGGGCCCGGGGAGACCCAGTACTTC. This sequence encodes CASSLVERGPGETQYF. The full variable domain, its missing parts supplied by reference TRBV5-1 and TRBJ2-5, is KAGVTQTPRYLIKTRGQQVTLSCSPISGHRSVSWYQQTPGQGLQFLFEYFSETQRNKGNFPGRFSGRQFSNSRSEMNVSTLELGDSALYLCASSLVERGPGETQYFGPGTRLLVL.

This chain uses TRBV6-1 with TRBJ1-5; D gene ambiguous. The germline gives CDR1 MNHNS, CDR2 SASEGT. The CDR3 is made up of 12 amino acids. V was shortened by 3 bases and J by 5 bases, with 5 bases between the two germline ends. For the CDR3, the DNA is TGTGCCAGCAGTGACAGCGATCAGCCCCAGCATTTT. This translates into CASSDSDQPQHF.

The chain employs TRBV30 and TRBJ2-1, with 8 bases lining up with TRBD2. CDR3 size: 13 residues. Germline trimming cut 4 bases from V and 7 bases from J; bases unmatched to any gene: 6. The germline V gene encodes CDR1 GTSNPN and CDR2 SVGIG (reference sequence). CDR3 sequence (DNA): TGTGCCTGGAACTTAGCGGGGAGTAATGAGCAGTTCTTC. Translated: CAWNLAGSNEQFF.

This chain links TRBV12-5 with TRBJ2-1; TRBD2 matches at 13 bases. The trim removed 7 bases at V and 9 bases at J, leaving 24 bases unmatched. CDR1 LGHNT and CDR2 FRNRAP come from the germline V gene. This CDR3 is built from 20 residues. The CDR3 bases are TGTGCTAGTGTCCACTTCCCGGGACTAGCGGGGCGGGTGACGGTGGCTGAGCAGTTCTTC. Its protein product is CASVHFPGLAGRVTVAEQFF. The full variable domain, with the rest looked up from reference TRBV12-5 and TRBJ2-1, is DARVTQTPRHKVTEMGQEVTMRCQPILGHNTVFWYRQTMMQGLELLAYFRNRAPLDDSGMPKDRFSAEMPDATLATLKIQPSEPRDSAVYFCASVHFPGLAGRVTVAEQFFGPGTRLTVL.

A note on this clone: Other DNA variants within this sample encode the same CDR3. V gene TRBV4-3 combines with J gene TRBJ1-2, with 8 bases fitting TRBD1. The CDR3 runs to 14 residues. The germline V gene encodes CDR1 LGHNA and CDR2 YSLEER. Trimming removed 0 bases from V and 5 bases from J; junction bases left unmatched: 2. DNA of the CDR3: TGCGCCAGCAGCCAAGAAAGACAGGGGTATGGCTACACCTTC. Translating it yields CASSQERQGYGYTF.

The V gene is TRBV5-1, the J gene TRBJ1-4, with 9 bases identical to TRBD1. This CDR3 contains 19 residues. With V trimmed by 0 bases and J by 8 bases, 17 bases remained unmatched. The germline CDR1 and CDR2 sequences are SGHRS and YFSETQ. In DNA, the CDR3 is TGCGCCAGCAGCTTGGATCTATTACGGGGGGACAGGGCGCGGGAAAAACTGTTTTTT. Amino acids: CASSLDLLRGDRAREKLFF.

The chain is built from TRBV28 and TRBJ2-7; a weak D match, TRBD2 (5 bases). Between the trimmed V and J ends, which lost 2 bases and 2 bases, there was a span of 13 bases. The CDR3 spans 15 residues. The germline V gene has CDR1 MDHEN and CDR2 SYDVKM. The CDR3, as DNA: TGTGCCAGCAGTTTAACGGGGTCCTCTCCCTACGAGCAGTACGTC. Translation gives CASSLTGSSPYEQYV.

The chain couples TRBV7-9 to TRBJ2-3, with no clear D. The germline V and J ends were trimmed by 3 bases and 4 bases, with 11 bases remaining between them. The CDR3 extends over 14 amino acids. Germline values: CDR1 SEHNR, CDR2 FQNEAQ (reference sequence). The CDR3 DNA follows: TGTGCCAGCAGCTTGGCCCAAGTGGCAGATACGCAGTATTTT. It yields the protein CASSLAQVADTQYF.

CDR3 in amino acids: CASSYFPGNTGELFF. In DNA form, the CDR3 reads TGTGCCAGCAGTTACTTCCCAGGGAACACCGGGGAGCTGTTTTTT. The J gene is TRBJ2-2, the V gene TRBV6-6, with unresolved D. Germline V gene lookup returns CDR1 MNHNY and CDR2 SVGAGI (reference sequence). CDR3 length: 15 amino acids. Trimming shortened V by 1 base and J by 1 base, and 7 bases separated the two germline ends.

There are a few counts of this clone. For the CDR3, the DNA is TGCGCCAGCAGAGAGACTAGCGGGGCAGGGGAGACCCAGTACTTC. It is translated as CASRETSGAGETQYF. The V call is TRBV10-2, the J call TRBJ2-5, with 11 bases fitting TRBD2. The CDR3 runs to 15 residues. Germline V gene sequence: CDR1 WSHSY, CDR2 SAAADI. V shed 6 bases and J 5 bases; nucleotides not matched to a gene: 8.

The DNA for the CDR3 is TGTGCCTGGAGTGGCGGGGGGGCCGGCACCGGGGAGCTGTTTTTT. Residues: CAWSGGGAGTGELFF. V and J are TRBV30 and TRBJ2-2; 9 nucleotides agree with TRBD2. Germline assignment: CDR1 GTSNPN and CDR2 SVGIG (reference sequence). The CDR3 spans 15 residues. Germline trimming cut 1 base from V and 4 bases from J; bases unmatched to any gene: 4.

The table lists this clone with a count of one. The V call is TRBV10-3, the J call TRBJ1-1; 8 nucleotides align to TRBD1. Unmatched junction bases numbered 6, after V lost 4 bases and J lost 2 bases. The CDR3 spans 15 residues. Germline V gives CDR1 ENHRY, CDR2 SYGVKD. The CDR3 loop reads CAISARGLINTEAFF. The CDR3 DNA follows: TGTGCCATCAGTGCCAGGGGGCTAATAAACACTGAAGCTTTCTTT.

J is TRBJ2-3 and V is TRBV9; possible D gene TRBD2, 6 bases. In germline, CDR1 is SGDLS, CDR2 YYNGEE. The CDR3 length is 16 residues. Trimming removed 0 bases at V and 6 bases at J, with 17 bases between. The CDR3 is CASSVAGTGTWDTQYF. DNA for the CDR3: TGTGCCAGCAGCGTAGCCGGGACTGGGACCTGGGATACGCAGTATTTT.

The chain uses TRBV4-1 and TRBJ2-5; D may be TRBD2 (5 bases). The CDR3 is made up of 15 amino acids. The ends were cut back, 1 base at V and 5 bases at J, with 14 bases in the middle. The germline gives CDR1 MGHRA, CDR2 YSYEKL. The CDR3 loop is CASSQALRGSETQYF. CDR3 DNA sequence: TGCGCCAGCAGCCAAGCGCTTCGGGGTTCGGAGACCCAGTACTTC.

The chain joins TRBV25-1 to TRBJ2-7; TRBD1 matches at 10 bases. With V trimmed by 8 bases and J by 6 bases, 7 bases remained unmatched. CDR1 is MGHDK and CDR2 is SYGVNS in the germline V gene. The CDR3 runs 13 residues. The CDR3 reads CASRGQGEREQYV. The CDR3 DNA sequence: TGTGCCAGCCGTGGACAGGGGGAGCGCGAGCAGTACGTC.

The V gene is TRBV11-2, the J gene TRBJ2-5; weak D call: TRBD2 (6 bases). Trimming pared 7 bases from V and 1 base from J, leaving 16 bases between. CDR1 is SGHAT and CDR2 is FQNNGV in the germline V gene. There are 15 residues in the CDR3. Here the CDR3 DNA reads TGTGCCAGCAAAGAGGGCGGGGCCCTCCAAGAGACCCAGTACTTC. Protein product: CASKEGGALQETQYF.

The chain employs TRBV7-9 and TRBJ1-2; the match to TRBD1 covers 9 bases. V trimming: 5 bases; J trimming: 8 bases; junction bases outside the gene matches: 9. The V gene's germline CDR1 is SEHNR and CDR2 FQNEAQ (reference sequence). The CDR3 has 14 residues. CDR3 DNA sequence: TGTGCCAGCAGCCCATCCACAGGGGGCAGGGGCTACACCTTC. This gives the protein CASSPSTGGRGYTF.

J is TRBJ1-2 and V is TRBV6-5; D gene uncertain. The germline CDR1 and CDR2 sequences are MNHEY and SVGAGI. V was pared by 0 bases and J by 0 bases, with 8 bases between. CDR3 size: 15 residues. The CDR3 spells CASSYSYTANYGYTF. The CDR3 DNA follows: TGTGCCAGCAGTTACTCATATACAGCTAACTATGGCTACACCTTC.

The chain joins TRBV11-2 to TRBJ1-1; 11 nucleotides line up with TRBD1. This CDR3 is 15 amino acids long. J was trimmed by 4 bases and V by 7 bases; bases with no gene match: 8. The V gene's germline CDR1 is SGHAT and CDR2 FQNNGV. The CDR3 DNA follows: TGTGCCAGCACCATTAGCGGGACAGGGGGCACTGAAGCTTTCTTT. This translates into CASTISGTGGTEAFF.

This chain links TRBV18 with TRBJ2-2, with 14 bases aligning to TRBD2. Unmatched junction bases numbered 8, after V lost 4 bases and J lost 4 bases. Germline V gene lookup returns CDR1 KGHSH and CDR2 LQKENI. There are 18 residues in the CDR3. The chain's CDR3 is CASSLIFGTSGGTGELFF. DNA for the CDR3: TGTGCCAGCTCACTCATCTTCGGGACTAGCGGGGGCACCGGGGAGCTGTTTTTT.